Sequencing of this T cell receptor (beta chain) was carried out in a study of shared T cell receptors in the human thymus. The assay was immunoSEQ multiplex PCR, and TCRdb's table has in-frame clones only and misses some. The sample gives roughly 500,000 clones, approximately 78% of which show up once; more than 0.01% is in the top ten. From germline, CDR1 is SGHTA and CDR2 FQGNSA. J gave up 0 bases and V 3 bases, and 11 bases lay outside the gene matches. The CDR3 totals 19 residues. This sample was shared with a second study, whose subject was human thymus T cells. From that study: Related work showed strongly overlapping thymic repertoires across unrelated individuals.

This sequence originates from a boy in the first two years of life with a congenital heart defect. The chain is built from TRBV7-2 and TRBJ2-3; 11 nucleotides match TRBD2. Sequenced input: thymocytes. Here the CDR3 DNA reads TGTGCCAGCAGCTTTCACCTCTCCAGGACTAGCGGGAGCACAGATACGCAGTATTTT. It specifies CASSFHLSRTSGSTDTQYF.